This T cell receptor (beta chain) stems from a study of T cells in Graves' hyperthyroidism and ophthalmopathy. Study outcomes and limitations: By a 13 V-J model, ophthalmopathy was set apart from stable hyperthyroidism. In the blood, most expanded thyroid clonotypes above 0.001 appeared as well.

From RNA transcripts, TCR beta CDR3 regions were amplified. Using the HTBI primer set, a first-round RT-PCR was run on the TCR CDR3. Via MiXCR, TCRdb re-called the multiplex PCR reads, giving one row per CDR3 protein. The table has about 590,000 distinct CDR3 sequences, approximately 14% seen once. Trimming removed 0 bases at V and 4 bases at J, with 8 bases between. The CDR3 contains 14 residues. Germline assignment: CDR1 MNHEY and CDR2 SMNVEV (reference sequence). PBMCs were collected from a 10 ml volume of fresh peripheral blood. Points on this clonotype: Its antigen is currently unknown.

The sequencing input was blood. The receptor was isolated from a woman in her twenties or thirties with Graves' hyperthyroidism. The gene calls are TRBV27 and TRBJ2-3; no firm D call. CDR3 in amino acids: CASSLSQLADTQYF. The DNA for the CDR3 is TGTGCCAGCAGTTTATCTCAATTGGCAGATACGCAGTATTTT.